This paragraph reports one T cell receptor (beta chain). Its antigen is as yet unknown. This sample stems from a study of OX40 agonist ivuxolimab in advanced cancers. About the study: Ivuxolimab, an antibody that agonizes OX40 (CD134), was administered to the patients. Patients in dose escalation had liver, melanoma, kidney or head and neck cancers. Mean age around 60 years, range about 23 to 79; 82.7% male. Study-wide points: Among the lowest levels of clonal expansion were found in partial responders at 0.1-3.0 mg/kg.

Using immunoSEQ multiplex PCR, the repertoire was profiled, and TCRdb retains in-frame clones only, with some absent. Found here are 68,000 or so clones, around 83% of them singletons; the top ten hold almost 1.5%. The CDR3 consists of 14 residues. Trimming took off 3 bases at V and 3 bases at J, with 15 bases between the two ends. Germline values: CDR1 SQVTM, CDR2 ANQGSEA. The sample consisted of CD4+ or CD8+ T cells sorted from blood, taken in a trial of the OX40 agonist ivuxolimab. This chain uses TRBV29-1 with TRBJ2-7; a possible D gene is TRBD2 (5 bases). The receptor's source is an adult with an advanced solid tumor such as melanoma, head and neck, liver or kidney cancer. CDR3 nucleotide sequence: TGCAGCGTTGACCCCAACGGACTGGGCTACGAGCAGTACTTC. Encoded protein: CSVDPNGLGYEQYF.